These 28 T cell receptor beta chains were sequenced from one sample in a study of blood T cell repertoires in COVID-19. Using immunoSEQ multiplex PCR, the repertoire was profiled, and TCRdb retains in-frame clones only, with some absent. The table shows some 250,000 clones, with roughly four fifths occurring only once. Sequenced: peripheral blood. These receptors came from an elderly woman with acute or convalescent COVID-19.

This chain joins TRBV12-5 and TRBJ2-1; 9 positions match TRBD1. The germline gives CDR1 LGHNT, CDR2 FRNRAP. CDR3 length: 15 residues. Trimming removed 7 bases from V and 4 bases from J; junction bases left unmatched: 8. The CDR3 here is CASVTGTGPYNEQFF. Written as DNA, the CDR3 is TGTGCTAGTGTTACCGGGACAGGGCCTTACAATGAGCAGTTCTTC.

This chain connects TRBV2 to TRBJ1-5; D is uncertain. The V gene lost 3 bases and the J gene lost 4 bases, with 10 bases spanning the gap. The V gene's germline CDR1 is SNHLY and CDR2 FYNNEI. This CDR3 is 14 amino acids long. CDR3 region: CASSDHGPNQPQHF. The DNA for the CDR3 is TGTGCCAGCAGTGACCATGGGCCGAATCAGCCCCAGCATTTT.

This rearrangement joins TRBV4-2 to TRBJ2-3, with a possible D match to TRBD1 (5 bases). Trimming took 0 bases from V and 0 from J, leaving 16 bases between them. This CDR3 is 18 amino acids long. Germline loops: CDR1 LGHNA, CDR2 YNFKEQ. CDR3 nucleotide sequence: TGTGCCAGCAGCCAAGAGGGTGGGGCAGCCTACAGCACAGATACGCAGTATTTT. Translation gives CASSQEGGAAYSTDTQYF.

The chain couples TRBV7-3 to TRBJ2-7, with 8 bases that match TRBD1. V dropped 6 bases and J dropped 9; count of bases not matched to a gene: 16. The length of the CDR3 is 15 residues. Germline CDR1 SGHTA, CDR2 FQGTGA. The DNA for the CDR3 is TGTGCCAGCAGTCCTACCTCCCACGACAGGGGCCTGCAGTACTTC. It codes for CASSPTSHDRGLQYF.

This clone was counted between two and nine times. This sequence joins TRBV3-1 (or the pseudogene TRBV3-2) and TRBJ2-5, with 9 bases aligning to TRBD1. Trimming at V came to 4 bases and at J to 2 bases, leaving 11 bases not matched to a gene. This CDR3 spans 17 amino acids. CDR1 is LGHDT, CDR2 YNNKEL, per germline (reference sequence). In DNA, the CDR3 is TGTGCCAGCAGCCGACGAGCGACTGGACAGGGGCAAGAGACCCAGTACTTC. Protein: CASSRRATGQGQETQYF.

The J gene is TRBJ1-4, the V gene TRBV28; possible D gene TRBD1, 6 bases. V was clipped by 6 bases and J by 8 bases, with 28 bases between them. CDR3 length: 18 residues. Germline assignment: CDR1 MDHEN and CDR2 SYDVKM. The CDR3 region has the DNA TGTGCCAGCAGCCTTTTCATCAGGGGCGTCCCCCAAGGAGAAAAACTGTTTTTT. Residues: CASSLFIRGVPQGEKLFF.

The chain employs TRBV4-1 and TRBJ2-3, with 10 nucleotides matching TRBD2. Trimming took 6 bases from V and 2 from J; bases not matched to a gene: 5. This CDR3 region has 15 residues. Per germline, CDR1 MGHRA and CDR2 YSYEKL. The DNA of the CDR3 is TGCGCCAGCAGACTTGGACTAGCGGCCACAGATACGCAGTATTTT. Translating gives CASRLGLAATDTQYF.

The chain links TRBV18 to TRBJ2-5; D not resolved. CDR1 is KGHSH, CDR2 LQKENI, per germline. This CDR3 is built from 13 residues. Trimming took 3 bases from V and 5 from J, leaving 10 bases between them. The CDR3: CASSPNSWETQYF. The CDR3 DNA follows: TGTGCCAGCTCACCCAACAGCTGGGAGACCCAGTACTTC.

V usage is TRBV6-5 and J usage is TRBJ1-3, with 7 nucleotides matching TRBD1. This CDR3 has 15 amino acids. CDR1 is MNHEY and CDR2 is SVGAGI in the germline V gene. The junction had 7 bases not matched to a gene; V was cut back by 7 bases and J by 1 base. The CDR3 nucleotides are TGTGCCAGCACCCTCGACAGGGCGTCTGGAAACACCATATATTTT. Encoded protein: CASTLDRASGNTIYF.

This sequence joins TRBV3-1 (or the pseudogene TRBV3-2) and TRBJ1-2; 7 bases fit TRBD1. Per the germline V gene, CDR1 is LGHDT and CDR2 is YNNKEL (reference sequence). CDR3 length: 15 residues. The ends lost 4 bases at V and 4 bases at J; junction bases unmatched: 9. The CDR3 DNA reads TGTGCCAGCAGCCGGTACGTACAGGGGACCTATGGCTACACCTTC. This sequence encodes CASSRYVQGTYGYTF.

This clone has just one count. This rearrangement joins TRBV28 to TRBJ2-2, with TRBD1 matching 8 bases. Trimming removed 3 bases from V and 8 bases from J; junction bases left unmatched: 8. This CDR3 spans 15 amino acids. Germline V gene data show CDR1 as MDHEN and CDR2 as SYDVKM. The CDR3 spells CASSFPPGTGGELFF. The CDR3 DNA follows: TGTGCCAGCAGTTTTCCACCCGGGACAGGTGGGGAGCTGTTTTTT. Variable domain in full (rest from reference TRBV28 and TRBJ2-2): DVKVTQSSRYLVKRTGEKVFLECVQDMDHENMFWYRQDPGLGLRLIYFSYDVKMKEKGDIPEGYSVSREKKERFSLILESASTNQTSMYLCASSFPPGTGGELFFGEGSRLTVL.

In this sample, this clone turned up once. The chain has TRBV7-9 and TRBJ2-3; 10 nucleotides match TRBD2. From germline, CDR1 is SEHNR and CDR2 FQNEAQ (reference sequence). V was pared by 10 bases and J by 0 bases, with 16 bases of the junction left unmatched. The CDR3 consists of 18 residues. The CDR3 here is CATKPRSSGGVSTDTQYF. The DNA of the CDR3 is TGTGCCACCAAGCCCAGATCGAGCGGGGGGGTCAGCACAGATACGCAGTATTTT. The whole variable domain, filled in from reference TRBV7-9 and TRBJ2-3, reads DTGVSQNPRHKITKRGQNVTFRCDPISEHNRLYWYRQTLGQGPEFLTYFQNEAQLEKSRLLSDRFSAERPKGSFSTLEIQRTEQGDSAMYLCATKPRSSGGVSTDTQYFGPGTRLTVL.

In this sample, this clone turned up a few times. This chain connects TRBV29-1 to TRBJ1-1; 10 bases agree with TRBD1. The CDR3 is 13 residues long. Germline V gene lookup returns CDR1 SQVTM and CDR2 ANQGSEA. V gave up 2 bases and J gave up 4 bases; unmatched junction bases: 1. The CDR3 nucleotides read TGCAGCGTTGAACGGGACAGGGGCACTGAAGCTTTCTTT. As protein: CSVERDRGTEAFF.

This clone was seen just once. The CDR3: CASSDFRDSPYGYTF. The DNA of the CDR3 is TGTGCCAGCAGTGACTTCCGGGACAGTCCCTATGGCTACACCTTC. The rearrangement uses TRBV2 and TRBJ1-2; 7 bases are a match to TRBD1. Germline-derived CDR1 and CDR2 are SNHLY and FYNNEI. The length of the CDR3 is 15 residues. The V and J ends lost 3 bases and 4 bases, in that order; junction bases with no gene match: 8.

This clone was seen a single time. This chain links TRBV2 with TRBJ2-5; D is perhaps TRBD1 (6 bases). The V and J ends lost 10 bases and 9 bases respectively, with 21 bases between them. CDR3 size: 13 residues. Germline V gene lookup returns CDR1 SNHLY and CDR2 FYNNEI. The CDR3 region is CATALGVSGAQYF. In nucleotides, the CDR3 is TGTGCCACAGCCCTCGGCGTCTCAGGGGCCCAGTACTTC.

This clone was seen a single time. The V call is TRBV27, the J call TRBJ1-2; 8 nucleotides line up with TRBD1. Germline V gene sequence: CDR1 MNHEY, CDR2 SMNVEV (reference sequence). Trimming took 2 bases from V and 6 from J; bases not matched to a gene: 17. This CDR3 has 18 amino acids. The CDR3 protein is CASSLLGQGGLRGDGYTF. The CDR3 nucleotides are TGTGCCAGCAGTTTACTCGGACAGGGAGGACTTAGGGGCGATGGCTACACCTTC.

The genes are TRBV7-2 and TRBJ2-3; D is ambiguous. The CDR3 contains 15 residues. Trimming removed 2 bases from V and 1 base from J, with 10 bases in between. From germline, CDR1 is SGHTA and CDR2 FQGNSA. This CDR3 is CASSLNGQGTDTQYF. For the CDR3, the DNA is TGTGCCAGCAGCTTAAATGGCCAGGGCACAGATACGCAGTATTTT.

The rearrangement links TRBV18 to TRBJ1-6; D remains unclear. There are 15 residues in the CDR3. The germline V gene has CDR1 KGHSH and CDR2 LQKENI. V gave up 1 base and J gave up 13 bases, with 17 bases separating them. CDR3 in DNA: TGTGCCAGCTCACCACTTGAGGGCAGATCATCTCCCCTCCACTTT. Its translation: CASSPLEGRSSPLHF.

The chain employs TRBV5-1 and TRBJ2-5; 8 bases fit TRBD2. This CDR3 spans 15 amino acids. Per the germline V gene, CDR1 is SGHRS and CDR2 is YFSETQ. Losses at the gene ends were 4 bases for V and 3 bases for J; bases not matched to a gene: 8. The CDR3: CASSPRGGIEETQYF. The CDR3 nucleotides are TGCGCCAGCAGCCCCCGGGGGGGGATAGAAGAGACCCAGTACTTC.

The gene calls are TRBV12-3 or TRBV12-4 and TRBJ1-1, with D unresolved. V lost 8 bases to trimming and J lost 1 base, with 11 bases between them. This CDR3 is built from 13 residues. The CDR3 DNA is TGTGCCAGCGACACCCTCGGGAACACTGAAGCTTTCTTT. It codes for CASDTLGNTEAFF.

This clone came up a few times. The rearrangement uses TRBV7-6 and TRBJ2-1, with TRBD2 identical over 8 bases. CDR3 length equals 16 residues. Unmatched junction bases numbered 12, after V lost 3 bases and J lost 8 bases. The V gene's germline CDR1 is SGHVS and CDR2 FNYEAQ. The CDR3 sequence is CASSFSPGGAWDEQFF. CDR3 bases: TGTGCCAGCAGCTTCTCCCCGGGGGGGGCTTGGGATGAGCAGTTCTTC.

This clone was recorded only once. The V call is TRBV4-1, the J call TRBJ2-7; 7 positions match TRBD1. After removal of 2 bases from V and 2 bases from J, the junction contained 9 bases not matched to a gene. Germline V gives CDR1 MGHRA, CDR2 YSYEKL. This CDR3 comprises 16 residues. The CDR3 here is CASSQSWTGSTYEQYF. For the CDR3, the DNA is TGCGCCAGCAGCCAATCCTGGACAGGTTCAACCTACGAGCAGTACTTC.

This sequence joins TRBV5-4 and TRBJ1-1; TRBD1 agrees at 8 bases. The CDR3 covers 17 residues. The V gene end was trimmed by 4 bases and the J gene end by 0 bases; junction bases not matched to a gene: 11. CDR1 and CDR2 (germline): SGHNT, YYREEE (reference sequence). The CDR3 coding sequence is TGTGCCAGCAGCCACTCCGACAGGGGCTATCTGAACACTGAAGCTTTCTTT. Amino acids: CASSHSDRGYLNTEAFF.

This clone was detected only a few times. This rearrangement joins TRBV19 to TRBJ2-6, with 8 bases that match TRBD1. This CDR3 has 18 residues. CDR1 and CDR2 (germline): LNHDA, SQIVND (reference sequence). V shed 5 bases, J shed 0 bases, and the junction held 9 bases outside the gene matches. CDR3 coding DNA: TGTGCCAGTAGTCCCACGGGACAGGAGTACTCTGGGGCCAACGTCCTGACTTTC. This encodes CASSPTGQEYSGANVLTF.

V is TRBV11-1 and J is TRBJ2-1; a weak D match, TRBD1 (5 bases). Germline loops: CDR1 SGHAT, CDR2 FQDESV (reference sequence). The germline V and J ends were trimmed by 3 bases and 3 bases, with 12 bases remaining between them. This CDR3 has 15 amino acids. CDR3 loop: CASSFGRGGYNEQFF. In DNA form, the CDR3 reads TGTGCCAGCAGCTTTGGAAGGGGTGGCTACAATGAGCAGTTCTTC.

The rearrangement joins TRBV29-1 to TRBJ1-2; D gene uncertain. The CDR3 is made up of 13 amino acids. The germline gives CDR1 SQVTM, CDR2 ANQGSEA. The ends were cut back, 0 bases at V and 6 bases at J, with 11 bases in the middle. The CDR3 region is CSVEEAGQNGYTF. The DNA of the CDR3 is TGCAGCGTTGAAGAGGCAGGTCAGAATGGCTACACCTTC.

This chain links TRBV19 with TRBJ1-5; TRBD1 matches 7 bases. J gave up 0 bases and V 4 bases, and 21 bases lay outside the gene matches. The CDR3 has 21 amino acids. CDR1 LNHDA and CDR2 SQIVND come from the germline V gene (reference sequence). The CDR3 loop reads CASSKGRTGLMGSYSNQPQHF. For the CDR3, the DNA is TGTGCCAGTAGTAAGGGGAGGACAGGTCTTATGGGTTCGTATAGCAATCAGCCCCAGCATTTT.

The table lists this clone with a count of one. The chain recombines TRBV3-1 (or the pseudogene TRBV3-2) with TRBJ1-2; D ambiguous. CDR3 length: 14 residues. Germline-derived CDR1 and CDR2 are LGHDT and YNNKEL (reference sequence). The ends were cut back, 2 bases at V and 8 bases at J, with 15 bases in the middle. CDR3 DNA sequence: TGTGCCAGCAGCCAAACGGGAGCCCCTATGGGCTACACCTTC. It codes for CASSQTGAPMGYTF.